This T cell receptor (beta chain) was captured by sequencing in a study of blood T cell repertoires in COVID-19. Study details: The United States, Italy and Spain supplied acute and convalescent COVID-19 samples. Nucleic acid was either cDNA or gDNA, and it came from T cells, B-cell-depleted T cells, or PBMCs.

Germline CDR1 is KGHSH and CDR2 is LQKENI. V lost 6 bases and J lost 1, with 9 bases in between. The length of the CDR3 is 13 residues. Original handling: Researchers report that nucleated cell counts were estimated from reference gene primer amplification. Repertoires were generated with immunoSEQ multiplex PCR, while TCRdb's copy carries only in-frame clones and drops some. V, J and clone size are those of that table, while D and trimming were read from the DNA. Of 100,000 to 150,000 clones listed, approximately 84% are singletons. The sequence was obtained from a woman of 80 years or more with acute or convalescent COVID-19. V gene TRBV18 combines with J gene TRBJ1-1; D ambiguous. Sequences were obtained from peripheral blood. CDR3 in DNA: TGTGCCAGCTCCCTGGGCCCGAACACTGAAGCTTTCTTT. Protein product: CASSLGPNTEAFF.